The next 17 T cell receptor beta chains were all read from a single sample in a study of T cell repertoires in cytomegalovirus infection (dated by TCRdb to between 2019 and 2020). The treatment or condition label on this specimen signifies: in vitro stimulation with specific CMV peptide epitopes to enrich CMV-specific T cells. The run used an Illumina HiSeq 1500. TCRdb's own reprocessing of the public reads used fastp at Q25 and MiXCR and kept productive beta chains. Each record represents a unique CDR3 protein, reported with the most common genes and DNA among its rows. For this sample there are some 920,000 distinct CDR3 sequences; around 31% appear just once. The ten top clones hold 11% to 15% of the sample. No antigen has been assigned to these receptors. This specimen was cultured CD8+ T cells from PBMCs, taken from culture after CMV antigen stimulation. These TCRs come from a human donor in good health (CMV status not recorded). Some clones in this sample may be carry-over from other donors' samples.

This clonotype was picked up a small number of times. The chain recombines TRBV27 with TRBJ2-1; D may be TRBD2 (7 bases). Germline lookup yields CDR1 MNHEY and CDR2 SMNVEV (reference sequence). This CDR3 is built from 16 residues. Between the trimmed V and J ends, which lost 5 bases and 8 bases, there was a span of 22 bases. In DNA form, the CDR3 reads TGTGCCAGCAGTCCGGATCATGGGGGGGGCCTTTATGAGCAGTTCTTC. It encodes CASSPDHGGGLYEQFF.

This clonotype appeared a few times. The chain is built from TRBV27 and TRBJ1-6, with 10 bases matching TRBD1. CDR1 MNHEY and CDR2 SMNVEV come from the germline V gene (reference sequence). J gave up 9 bases and V 5 bases, and 4 bases lay outside the gene matches. The CDR3 spans 14 residues. In nucleotides, the CDR3 is TGTGCCAGCAGTCCTGGGACAGGGGTTTCACCCCTCCACTTT. Protein: CASSPGTGVSPLHF.

This clonotype showed up just a few times. The V call is TRBV4-1, the J call TRBJ2-5; weak D call: TRBD2 (5 bases). V was clipped by 0 bases and J by 4 bases, with 12 bases between them. Per germline, CDR1 MGHRA and CDR2 YSYEKL. This CDR3 comprises 15 residues. As DNA, the CDR3 is TGCGCCAGCAGCCAAGACGTAGGGAGAGGAGAGACCCAGTACTTC. It is translated as CASSQDVGRGETQYF.

This clonotype was seen a handful of times. The J gene is TRBJ2-7, the V gene TRBV12-3 or TRBV12-4; no clear D gene. The length of the CDR3 is 13 residues. V shed 3 bases and J shed 0 bases, with 6 bases lying between them. CDR3 coding DNA: TGTGCCAGCAGTTTTCAGAGCTCCTACGAGCAGTACGTC. The encoded protein is CASSFQSSYEQYV.

This chain connects TRBV27 to TRBJ1-4; no clear D gene. The V gene lost 5 bases and the J gene lost 7 bases, with 14 bases spanning the gap. The CDR3 sequence is 14 residues long. CDR1 is MNHEY and CDR2 is SMNVEV in the germline V gene (reference sequence). The CDR3 coding sequence is TGTGCCAGCAGTAGTATTCTGGACCGTGAAAAACTGTTTTTT. Its protein is CASSSILDREKLFF. Supplemented by reference TRBV27 and TRBJ1-4, the full variable domain reads EAQVTQNPRYLITVTGKKLTVTCSQNMNHEYMSWYRQDPGLGLRQIYYSMNVEVTDKGDVPEGYKVSRKEKRNFPLILESPSPNQTSLYFCASSSILDREKLFFGSGTQLSVL.

The chain employs TRBV9 and TRBJ1-1; 7 nucleotides align to TRBD1. In germline, CDR1 is SGDLS, CDR2 YYNGEE. V dropped 3 bases and J dropped 3; count of bases not matched to a gene: 5. The CDR3 is made up of 14 amino acids. The CDR3 bases are TGTGCCAGCAGCGCAGGGGGAGAATACACTGAAGCTTTCTTT. The encoded protein is CASSAGGEYTEAFF.

The chain has TRBV6-6 and TRBJ2-2; D possibly corresponds to TRBD1 (5 bases). The CDR3 is made up of 17 amino acids. V was trimmed by 0 bases and J by 4 bases, leaving 15 bases between them. Germline CDR1 and CDR2: MNHNY and SVGAGI (reference sequence). The CDR3 here is CASSYSLAGFTTGELFF. Here the CDR3 DNA reads TGTGCCAGCAGTTACTCGTTGGCAGGGTTCACCACCGGGGAGCTGTTTTTT.

The chain has TRBV7-8 and TRBJ1-6; 7 nucleotides align to TRBD1. Germline lookup yields CDR1 SGHVS and CDR2 FQNEAQ. Trimming took 3 bases from V and 10 from J; bases not matched to a gene: 12. CDR3 size: 16 residues. This CDR3 is CASSLSGQVPWSPLHF. The CDR3 DNA follows: TGTGCCAGCAGCTTGAGCGGACAGGTGCCTTGGTCACCCCTCCACTTT. Full variable domain (rest looked up from reference TRBV7-8 and TRBJ1-6): GAGVSQSPRYKVAKRGQDVALRCDPISGHVSLFWYQQALGQGPEFLTYFQNEAQLDKSGLPSDRFFAERPEGSVSTLKIQRTQQEDSAVYLCASSLSGQVPWSPLHFGNGTRLTVT.

This chain joins TRBV6-1 and TRBJ1-5; D is undetermined. V was shortened by 2 bases and J by 9 bases, with 5 bases between the two germline ends. From germline, CDR1 is MNHNS and CDR2 SASEGT. The CDR3 consists of 11 residues. Here the CDR3 reads CASSELRPQHF. The CDR3 DNA reads TGTGCCAGCAGTGAACTTCGGCCCCAGCATTTT.

This clonotype has at least ten counts. V usage is TRBV27 and J usage is TRBJ1-2; TRBD1 agrees at 8 bases. This CDR3 region has 16 residues. The junction had 7 bases not matched to a gene; V was cut back by 2 bases and J by 2 bases. The V gene's germline CDR1 is MNHEY and CDR2 SMNVEV (reference sequence). The DNA of the CDR3 is TGTGCCAGCAGTTTAACAGGGGGGGGGCGCAACTATGGCTACACCTTC. As protein: CASSLTGGGRNYGYTF.

The chain is built from TRBV2 and TRBJ2-7; D not certain. CDR1 is SNHLY and CDR2 is FYNNEI in the germline V gene. CDR3 size: 13 residues. Deletions cut 8 bases from V and 2 bases from J, with 13 bases between. The CDR3 DNA sequence: TGTGCCAGCGACTCCTCAGAAACCTACGAGCAGTACGTC. It is translated as CASDSSETYEQYV.

This clonotype appeared many times. This chain links TRBV7-9 with TRBJ2-7; D may be TRBD1 (6 bases). Germline CDR1 reads SEHNR; CDR2 reads FQNEAQ (reference sequence). Trimming cost V 5 bases and J 1 base, with 15 bases left between them. CDR3 length: 15 amino acids. The CDR3 coding sequence is TGTGCCAGCAGCCCCAGGGTGGACAGATCCTACGAGCAGTACTTC. It codes for CASSPRVDRSYEQYF.

The J gene is TRBJ2-1, the V gene TRBV5-4, with D unresolved. This CDR3 has 13 amino acids. CDR1 and CDR2 from the germline V gene are SGHNT and YYREEE (reference sequence). Trimming stripped 4 bases from V and 8 bases from J, with 13 bases between. The CDR3 region has the DNA TGTGCCAGCAGCCCATTTGCCCTTGATGAGCAGTTCTTC. Encoded protein: CASSPFALDEQFF.

The V and J genes are TRBV20-1 and TRBJ2-1; the D is unclear. The germline V gene has CDR1 DFQATT and CDR2 SNEGSKA (reference sequence). CDR3 size: 15 residues. Trimming removed 0 bases at V and 8 bases at J, with 17 bases between. The CDR3 DNA reads TGCAGTGCTAGAGACCGTATAAGCCCCGGCGATGAGCAGTTCTTC. It codes for CSARDRISPGDEQFF.

This clonotype was counted a few times. This chain connects TRBV6-4 to TRBJ1-1, with D maybe TRBD1 (5 bases). Deletions cut 6 bases from V and 7 bases from J, with 15 bases between. Germline CDR1 and CDR2: MRHNA and SNTAGT. This CDR3 contains 13 residues. DNA of the CDR3: TGTGCCAGCAGCCTAGACGGACAAGGTGAAGCTTTCTTT. It encodes CASSLDGQGEAFF.

This chain joins TRBV19 and TRBJ2-3, with 8 bases that match TRBD2. This CDR3 comprises 15 residues. Unmatched junction bases numbered 8, after V lost 5 bases and J lost 4 bases. Germline CDR1 and CDR2: LNHDA and SQIVND (reference sequence). The CDR3 is CASSPREGGADTQYF. The CDR3 DNA is TGTGCCAGTAGTCCCCGGGAGGGGGGCGCAGATACGCAGTATTTT.

This rearrangement joins TRBV6-2 or TRBV6-3 to TRBJ1-2; perhaps TRBD1 as D (6 bases). V shed 6 bases and J shed 4 bases, with 15 bases lying between them. The CDR3 is 14 amino acids. Germline-derived CDR1 and CDR2 are MNHEY and SVGEGT. The CDR3 DNA is TGTGCCAGCAGCCGGGACACCCAAACCTATGGCTACACCTTC. Its translation: CASSRDTQTYGYTF.